These T cell receptor beta chains were read from a single sample in a study of shared clonotypes between healthy human individuals. This table comes from immunoSEQ multiplex PCR, and its TCRdb copy is limited to in-frame clones, with some not included. The table records 1.5 million to 2.5 million clones, approximately 94% of them present only once. Material for sequencing was naive CD8+ T cells sorted from blood. The receptors shown here come from a man between 18 and 29 years old in good health. The CDR3 runs from the conserved cysteine through the conserved F or W. Each record gives: J gene, clone size, D gene, V gene, CDR3 DNA, CDR3 protein. The D gene is left open where the match is weak. Where a row states a size, it is once, few, many or the class of an expanded clone; other rows omit it.

TRBJ2-7,NA,NA,TRBV5-8,TGTGCCAGCAGCTTGGGAACAGGGACCTACGAGCAGTACTTC,CASSLGTGTYEQYF
TRBJ2-7,NA,TRBD2,TRBV7-8,TGTGCCAGCAGCGCGCGATGGGGGGGTAGTTCCTACGAGCAGTACTTC,CASSARWGGSSYEQYF
TRBJ2-7,NA,TRBD2,TRBV12-5,TGTGCTAGTGGTTTGGGAGTCCTAGCGGGAGGCCTTTCCTACGAGCAGTACTTC,CASGLGVLAGGLSYEQYF
TRBJ2-2,NA,TRBD2,TRBV5-1,TGCGCCAGCAGCTTGGAGCTGGCGGGAGTAGGGACCGGGGAGCTGTTTTTT,CASSLELAGVGTGELFF
TRBJ1-4,NA,NA,TRBV15,TGTGCCACCAGCCAATCAGGGGATCGTGAAAAACTGTTTTTT,CATSQSGDREKLFF
TRBJ1-5,NA,NA,TRBV21-1,TGTGCCAGCAGCAAAGGCCCAGGGAATAGCAATCAGCCCCAGCATTTT,CASSKGPGNSNQPQHF
TRBJ2-3,NA,NA,TRBV4-2,TGTGCCAGCAGCCGATTAAGCTTCGGGAGCACAGATACGCAGTATTTT,CASSRLSFGSTDTQYF
TRBJ1-1,NA,NA,TRBV7-2,TGTGCCAGCAGCTTAGGGGGGGGCGTGACGGAAGCTTTCTTT,CASSLGGGVTEAFF
TRBJ1-3,once,NA,TRBV2,TGTGCCAGCAGTGCAGGGACCACCGTAAACACCATATATTTT,CASSAGTTVNTIYF
TRBJ2-2,NA,TRBD1,TRBV7-9,TGTGCCAGCAGCTTAGGTTCAGGGGGCGCAACCGGGGAGCTGTTTTTT,CASSLGSGGATGELFF
TRBJ1-1,NA,TRBD1,TRBV5-6,TGTGCCAGCAGCCCCGGGACAGGGGGCCTCACTGAAGCTTTCTTT,CASSPGTGGLTEAFF
TRBJ1-6,NA,NA,TRBV27,TGTGCCAGCAGTTCCCGACCAGACAGCCTGATAAATTCACCCCTCCACTTT,CASSSRPDSLINSPLHF
TRBJ1-2,NA,TRBD1,TRBV28,TGTGCCAGCAGAACGGACAGGGGAGACTATGGCTACACCTTC,CASRTDRGDYGYTF
TRBJ2-7,NA,NA,TRBV5-1,TGCGCCAGCAGCTTGGGGGGTAGCACCTACGAGCAGTACTTC,CASSLGGSTYEQYF